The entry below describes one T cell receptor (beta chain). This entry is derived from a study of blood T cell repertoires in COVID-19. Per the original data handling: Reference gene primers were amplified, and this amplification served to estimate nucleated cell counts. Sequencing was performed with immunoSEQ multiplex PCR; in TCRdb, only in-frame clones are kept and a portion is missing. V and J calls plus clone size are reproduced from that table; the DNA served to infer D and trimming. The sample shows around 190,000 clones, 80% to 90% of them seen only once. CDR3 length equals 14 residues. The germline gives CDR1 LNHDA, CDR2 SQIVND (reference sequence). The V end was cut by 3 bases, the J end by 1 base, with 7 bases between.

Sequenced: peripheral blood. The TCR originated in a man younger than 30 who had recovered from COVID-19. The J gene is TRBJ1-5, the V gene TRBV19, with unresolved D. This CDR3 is CASSMVQSNQPQHF. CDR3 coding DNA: TGTGCCAGTAGTATGGTACAAAGCAATCAGCCCCAGCATTTT.